Listed below are T cell receptor beta chains from one sample, sequenced in a study of blood T cell repertoires in COVID-19. Assay used: immunoSEQ multiplex PCR; TCRdb lists only in-frame clones, some missing. The sample consists of about 430,000 clones, roughly 90% of them appearing once. Input material: PBMCs or T cells enriched from blood (not recorded which). Every receptor here comes from a young woman with acute COVID-19. CDR3s include the opening cysteine and the closing phenylalanine or tryptophan. The D gene is left open where the match is weak. Clone size is stated in some rows and not others, as once, few, many or a class when expanded.

clone_size cdr3_length d_call j_call v_call cdr3_aa cdr3_nt
NA 16 TRBD1 TRBJ1-1 TRBV2 CASSKRWDRGNTEAFF TGTGCCAGCAGCAAAAGATGGGACAGGGGAAACACTGAAGCTTTCTTT
NA 13 NA TRBJ1-2 TRBV9 CASSGGGNYGYTF TGTGCCAGCAGCGGGGGCGGTAACTATGGCTACACCTTC
NA 16 TRBD2 TRBJ2-3 TRBV3-1/TRBV3-2 CASRPLIRGGTDTQYF TGTGCCAGCAGGCCTTTGATACGGGGGGGGACAGATACGCAGTATTTT
NA 13 NA TRBJ2-2 TRBV9 CASSVAGQGELFF TGTGCCAGCAGCGTAGCTGGTCAGGGGGAGCTGTTTTTT
NA 16 TRBD2 TRBJ2-3 TRBV3-1/TRBV3-2 CASSQWAGGPTDTQYF TGTGCCAGCAGCCAATGGGCGGGGGGACCCACAGATACGCAGTATTTT
NA 14 NA TRBJ2-1 TRBV20-1 CSASGLLTNNEQFF TGCAGTGCTAGTGGACTCCTAACTAACAATGAGCAGTTCTTC
NA 18 TRBD1 TRBJ2-7 TRBV2 CASSEPGQGDNLSYEQYF TGTGCCAGCAGTGAACCTGGACAGGGGGACAACTTATCCTACGAGCAGTACTTC
NA 14 NA TRBJ1-2 TRBV6-5 CASSGGLGNYGYTF TGTGCCAGCAGCGGGGGGTTGGGTAACTATGGCTACACCTTC
once 12 NA TRBJ1-5 TRBV6-5 CATTGSNQPQHF TGTGCCACCACAGGGTCCAATCAGCCCCAGCATTTT
few 16 NA TRBJ1-6 TRBV15 CATSRDGSTYNSPLHF TGTGCCACCAGCAGAGATGGATCGACATATAATTCACCCCTCCACTTT
NA 19 TRBD2 TRBJ2-3 TRBV5-1 CASSLVPGGGDRASDTQYF TGCGCCAGCAGCTTGGTTCCGGGCGGGGGGGACCGGGCTTCAGATACGCAGTATTTT
NA 15 NA TRBJ1-5 TRBV7-8 CASSLEGNSNQPQHF TGTGCCAGCAGCTTAGAGGGGAATAGCAATCAGCCCCAGCATTTT
NA 11 NA TRBJ1-2 TRBV29-1 CSAGGTSGYTF TGCAGCGCAGGCGGGACTTCTGGCTACACCTTC
NA 16 NA TRBJ1-2 TRBV28 CASRSPGAEANYGYTF TGTGCCAGCAGAAGCCCTGGGGCAGAAGCTAACTATGGCTACACCTTC
NA 18 NA TRBJ1-1 TRBV9 CASSPRGVGFFGDTEAFF TGTGCCAGCAGCCCCAGGGGAGTGGGATTCTTTGGGGACACTGAAGCTTTCTTT
NA 12 NA TRBJ1-5 TRBV28 CATGVSNQPQHF TGTGCCACGGGTGTAAGCAATCAGCCCCAGCATTTT
NA 15 TRBD1 TRBJ1-1 TRBV5-1 CASSPSGQVGTEAFF TGCGCCAGCAGCCCCAGCGGACAGGTAGGGACTGAAGCTTTCTTT
NA 13 NA TRBJ1-3 TRBV30 CAYAGNSGNTIYF TGTGCCTATGCAGGAAATTCTGGAAACACCATATATTTT
NA 15 NA TRBJ1-4 TRBV28 CASSPGGTVNEKLFF TGTGCCAGCAGCCCCGGGGGTACAGTAAATGAAAAACTGTTTTTT
once 15 TRBD1 TRBJ1-4 TRBV3-1/TRBV3-2 CASSHPTGTPEKLFF TGTGCCAGCAGCCATCCGACAGGGACCCCAGAAAAACTGTTTTTT
NA 15 TRBD1 TRBJ1-2 TRBV4-2 CASSQDRGQGYGYTF TGTGCCAGCAGCCAAGATAGAGGACAGGGCTATGGCTACACCTTC
once 15 TRBD2 TRBJ2-3 TRBV5-1 CASSFGGESTDTQYF TGCGCCAGCAGCTTCGGGGGGGAAAGCACAGATACGCAGTATTTT
NA 13 NA TRBJ1-6 TRBV2 CASSVSANSPLHF TGTGCCAGCAGTGTGAGCGCTAATTCACCCCTCCACTTT
once 13 NA TRBJ2-3 TRBV10-1 CASSEPGFSPQYF TGCGCCAGCAGTGAGCCGGGTTTCTCCCCGCAGTATTTT
NA 19 TRBD1 TRBJ2-6 TRBV24-1 CATSDHTGTGYSGANVLTF TGTGCCACCAGTGATCACACCGGGACAGGGTACTCTGGGGCCAACGTCCTGACTTTC
NA 14 NA TRBJ2-7 TRBV7-8 CASRPRRGPYEQYF TGTGCCAGCAGACCTCGCCGGGGTCCCTACGAGCAGTACTTC
NA 13 TRBD1 TRBJ2-7 TRBV9 CASSEGTGDEQYF TGTGCCAGCAGTGAGGGAACAGGGGACGAGCAGTACTTC